This TCR beta chain was profiled in a study of blood T cell repertoires in COVID-19. Overall study: COVID-19 samples collected from the United States, Italy and Spain covered acute and convalescent phases. Nucleic acid was either cDNA or gDNA, and it came from T cells, B-cell-depleted T cells, or PBMCs.

V lost 6 bases to trimming and J lost 5 bases; unmatched junction nucleotides: 11. The V gene's germline CDR1 is MNHNY and CDR2 SVGAGI (reference sequence). The CDR3 runs 15 residues. In the study's own analysis: Cell counts per sample came from amplifying reference gene primers. The protocol was immunoSEQ multiplex PCR, while the TCRdb copy is restricted to in-frame clones and leaves out a portion. V and J calls plus clone size are reproduced from that table; the DNA served to infer D and trimming. The sample contains approximately 450,000 clones, approximately 90% of which appear only once. Source material: peripheral blood. The V and J genes are TRBV6-6 and TRBJ2-3, with 7 bases that match TRBD1. The clonotype was recovered from a young woman with acute or convalescent COVID-19. DNA for the CDR3: TGTGCCAGCAGGGGGGTAGAGACAGGGATAGATACGCAGTATTTT. Protein: CASRGVETGIDTQYF.